These T cell receptor beta chains were read from a single sample in a study of OX40 agonist ivuxolimab in advanced cancers. TCRdb keeps only in-frame clones here, not all; method: immunoSEQ multiplex PCR. The repertoire consists of roughly 62,000 clones, with about 88% occurring once and the leading ten covering 4% to 5%. Sequenced material: CD4+ or CD8+ T cells sorted from blood, taken in a trial of the OX40 agonist ivuxolimab. Source of these receptors: an adult with an advanced solid tumor such as melanoma, head and neck, liver or kidney cancer. Both conserved end residues are part of each CDR3. Each record gives: clone size, V gene, D gene, J gene, CDR3 protein, CDR3 DNA. D genes are given only for firm matches. Clone size, where shown, is once, few, many, or a class for clones that have expanded.

few	TRBV9	-	TRBJ2-7	CASSVDEGTYEQYF	TGTGCCAGCAGCGTAGATGAGGGAACCTACGAGCAGTACTTC
-	TRBV9	-	TRBJ2-7	CASSATGTRTYEQYF	TGTGCCAGCAGCGCGACCGGGACAAGAACCTACGAGCAGTACTTC
-	TRBV4-1	-	TRBJ2-1	CASSQVFARTSRNEQFF	TGCGCCAGCAGCCAAGTATTTGCAAGAACTAGCCGCAATGAGCAGTTCTTC
-	TRBV19	-	TRBJ2-3	CASTRRGHTGGLTDTQYF	TGTGCCAGTACCCGACGGGGACACACGGGAGGTCTCACAGATACGCAGTATTTT
few	TRBV5-1	-	TRBJ2-5	CASSPTPGQETQYF	TGCGCCAGCAGCCCGACGCCGGGTCAAGAGACCCAGTACTTC
-	TRBV7-3	TRBD2	TRBJ2-5	CASSLQAGETQYF	TGTGCCAGCAGCTTACAAGCGGGGGAGACCCAGTACTTC
-	TRBV19	-	TRBJ2-2	CASSMDRNTGELFF	TGTGCCAGTAGTATGGACAGGAACACCGGGGAGCTGTTTTTT
-	TRBV5-1	-	TRBJ2-1	CASSFGGAGYNEQFF	TGCGCCAGCAGCTTTGGTGGTGCAGGGTACAATGAGCAGTTCTTC
once	TRBV30	-	TRBJ2-2	CAWIGGTGTGELFF	TGTGCCTGGATAGGGGGTACGGGGACCGGGGAGCTGTTTTTT
few	TRBV27	-	TRBJ2-2	CASSLSGSPTGELFF	TGTGCCAGCAGTTTATCCGGGAGCCCCACCGGGGAGCTGTTTTTT
-	TRBV28	-	TRBJ2-1	CASSLRQDYGNEQFF	TGTGCCAGCAGTTTAAGGCAAGATTATGGCAATGAGCAGTTCTTC
once	TRBV30	TRBD1	TRBJ2-5	CAWRGKGAETQYF	TGTGCCTGGAGGGGTAAGGGGGCGGAGACCCAGTACTTC
-	TRBV14	-	TRBJ2-2	CASSHSRDTYTGELFF	TGTGCCAGCAGCCATTCCCGGGACACCTACACCGGGGAGCTGTTTTTT
-	TRBV7-2	-	TRBJ1-5	CASSLGGQGTQHF	TGTGCCAGCAGCTTAGGAGGTCAAGGAACCCAGCATTTT
-	TRBV28	TRBD1	TRBJ2-7	CASREQGAPYEQYF	TGTGCCAGCAGGGAACAGGGGGCTCCATACGAGCAGTACTTC
-	TRBV4-3	-	TRBJ2-2	CASRGRGELFF	TGCGCCAGCAGGGGGAGGGGGGAGCTGTTTTTT
-	TRBV18	-	TRBJ2-7	CASSPFGDEQYF	TGTGCCAGCTCACCTTTCGGGGACGAGCAGTACTTC
-	TRBV14	TRBD1	TRBJ2-7	CASSRDRGLDEQYF	TGTGCCAGCAGCCGGGACAGGGGGCTCGACGAGCAGTACTTC
-	TRBV15	-	TRBJ2-7	CATSRDWGSYEQYF	TGTGCCACCAGCAGAGATTGGGGGTCGTACGAGCAGTACTTC
-	TRBV7-9	-	TRBJ2-7	CASSPGADQYF	TGTGCCAGCAGCCCCGGGGCGGACCAGTACTTC
-	TRBV27	-	TRBJ1-5	CASSLSLGLRWHF	TGTGCCAGCAGTTTATCGCTAGGTCTAAGGTGGCATTTT
-	TRBV6-1	TRBD1	TRBJ1-5	CASSSTTGGGQPQHF	TGTGCCAGCAGCTCAACCACAGGGGGCGGGCAGCCCCAGCATTTT
-	TRBV5-1	TRBD1	TRBJ1-2	CASSMTGNVYGYTF	TGCGCCAGCAGCATGACAGGGAATGTCTATGGCTACACCTTC
-	TRBV25-1	TRBD1	TRBJ2-3	CASSPAGGGTDTQYF	TGTGCCAGCAGTCCGGCAGGGGGTGGCACAGATACGCAGTATTTT
-	TRBV30	TRBD2	TRBJ2-1	CAWNPSGTEQFF	TGTGCCTGGAACCCTAGCGGGACGGAGCAGTTCTTC
few	TRBV4-1	-	TRBJ2-7	CASSQQLGYEQYF	TGCGCCAGCAGCCAACAACTTGGCTACGAGCAGTACTTC
-	TRBV28	-	TRBJ2-7	CASSPVVYYEQYF	TGTGCCAGCAGTCCGGTCGTTTACTACGAGCAGTACTTC
-	TRBV5-6	-	TRBJ2-3	CASASEGGGGSSTDTQYF	TGTGCCAGCGCCTCGGAAGGGGGCGGCGGGAGTAGTACAGATACGCAGTATTTT
-	TRBV7-2	-	TRBJ2-2	CASSLSTGTGGELFF	TGTGCCAGCAGCTTAAGTACAGGGACCGGCGGGGAGCTGTTTTTT
few	TRBV18	-	TRBJ2-5	CASSPRRGYQETQYF	TGTGCCAGCTCCCCGCGTAGGGGATATCAAGAGACCCAGTACTTC
-	TRBV28	TRBD2	TRBJ2-1	CASGTLAGVKNEQFF	TGTGCCAGCGGGACACTAGCGGGAGTAAAAAATGAGCAGTTCTTC
-	TRBV28	-	TRBJ2-7	CASSTTLGPTNYEQYF	TGTGCCAGCAGTACCACCCTAGGGCCCACTAACTACGAGCAGTACTTC
-	TRBV5-1	TRBD2	TRBJ2-3	CASSLSREDTQYF	TGCGCCAGCAGCTTGTCGCGGGAGGATACGCAGTATTTT
-	TRBV2	TRBD2	TRBJ2-7	CASSGLAETREQYF	TGTGCCAGCAGCGGACTAGCGGAGACTAGAGAGCAGTACTTC
-	TRBV5-1	-	TRBJ2-2	CASSERATGELFF	TGCGCCAGCAGTGAGAGGGCCACCGGGGAGCTGTTTTTT
-	TRBV11-3	-	TRBJ2-1	CASSSPSHNEQFF	TGTGCCAGCAGCTCCCCCTCGCACAATGAGCAGTTCTTC
once	TRBV6-5	-	TRBJ2-3	CASSVPLADTQYF	TGTGCCAGCAGTGTCCCTCTAGCGGATACGCAGTATTTT
-	TRBV6-4	-	TRBJ2-1	CASSDGVKGSYNEQFF	TGTGCCAGCAGTGACGGGGTTAAGGGTTCCTACAATGAGCAGTTCTTC
-	TRBV28	-	TRBJ2-2	CANSFLVGVGGELFF	TGTGCCAACAGTTTCCTCGTGGGAGTGGGCGGGGAGCTGTTTTTT
-	TRBV7-8	-	TRBJ2-7	CASSLAYSGGLREQYF	TGTGCCAGCAGCTTAGCCTATAGCGGAGGCCTACGCGAGCAGTACTTC
-	TRBV18	TRBD1	TRBJ2-7	CASSRSGTGAYEQYF	TGTGCCAGCTCACGATCCGGGACAGGGGCCTACGAGCAGTACTTC
-	TRBV5-1	-	TRBJ2-2	CASSLVTGTGELFF	TGCGCCAGCAGCTTGGTCACCGGGACCGGGGAGCTGTTTTTT
once	TRBV5-5	TRBD2	TRBJ2-7	CASSSGLGGRASEQYF	TGTGCCAGCAGCTCGGGACTGGGCGGGAGGGCCAGTGAGCAGTACTTC
-	TRBV18	-	TRBJ1-3	CASSRGSGEGNTIYF	TGTGCCAGCTCACGGGGGTCTGGAGAAGGAAACACCATATATTTT
-	TRBV2	-	TRBJ2-3	CASKAQGGTDTQYF	TGTGCCAGCAAGGCACAGGGTGGGACAGATACGCAGTATTTT
-	TRBV28	TRBD1	TRBJ1-6	CASSSSRQGANSPLHF	TGTGCCAGCAGTTCTTCCCGACAGGGAGCTAATTCACCCCTCCACTTT
once	TRBV4-1	-	TRBJ2-2	CASSLLATNTGELFF	TGCGCCAGCAGCCTTCTAGCGACGAACACCGGGGAGCTGTTTTTT
-	TRBV4-3	TRBD2	TRBJ2-2	CASSQGSGLAGGGELFF	TGCGCCAGCAGCCAAGGATCGGGGCTAGCGGGAGGCGGGGAGCTGTTTTTT
-	TRBV18	-	TRBJ2-7	CASSPGIQKVYEQYF	TGTGCCAGCTCACCGGGGATCCAAAAAGTCTACGAGCAGTACTTC
-	TRBV6-6	TRBD2	TRBJ2-7	CASQGSGLAGAEQYF	TGTGCCAGCCAAGGGTCGGGACTAGCGGGAGCCGAGCAGTACTTC
-	TRBV7-8	TRBD2	TRBJ2-3	CATNGRLATDTQYF	TGTGCCACCAACGGCAGACTAGCAACAGATACGCAGTATTTT
few	TRBV4-3	-	TRBJ2-3	CASSQDWRGAGTDTQYF	TGCGCCAGCAGCCAAGATTGGCGCGGGGCGGGCACAGATACGCAGTATTTT
-	TRBV7-9	-	TRBJ2-5	CASSSGFAAQETQYF	TGTGCCAGCAGCTCAGGGTTCGCAGCCCAAGAGACCCAGTACTTC
-	TRBV28	-	TRBJ2-1	CASRQGLNSGEQFF	TGTGCCAGCAGACAAGGACTAAACTCCGGCGAGCAGTTCTTC
-	TRBV21-1	-	TRBJ2-5	CASSKRDLRGEETQYF	TGTGCCAGCAGCAAAAGGGATCTCAGGGGCGAAGAGACCCAGTACTTC
once	TRBV7-6	TRBD2	TRBJ2-1	CASSQGTSGDYNEQFF	TGTGCCAGCAGCCAGGGGACTAGCGGGGACTACAATGAGCAGTTCTTC
-	TRBV5-6	-	TRBJ2-3	CASSLGGGTDTQYF	TGTGCCAGCAGCTTGGGGGGGGGCACAGATACGCAGTATTTT
few	TRBV4-2	-	TRBJ2-5	CASSQMSQETQYF	TGTGCCAGCAGCCAAATGTCCCAAGAGACCCAGTACTTC